The clone carrying this TCR beta chain was detected ten times or more. As yet, its antigen is unknown. This sample was taken from a study of blood T cells in healthy people across ages. V was pared by 0 bases and J by 5 bases, with 18 bases between. Germline V lookup: CDR1 SGHRS, CDR2 YFSETQ. The CDR3 totals 17 residues. Points from the study as a whole: It was held that diversity estimates obtained from one million T cells represented underestimates. Possibly, changes in expanded clonotypes were confounded because donor CMV status was unknown.

With a J-beta primer mix and a sample-barcoded 5' primer, a second PCR ran about 7 to 11 cycles. Tags on each cDNA molecule came from a template-switch adaptor with 12 random nucleotides. The yield of each sample was at least 3 million CDR3-containing paired-end reads. TCRdb itself ran the 5' RACE reads through MiXCR, one entry per CDR3 protein. The sample has approximately 810,000 distinct CDR3 sequences, around 26% seen once; the top ten hold 15% to 20%. This TCR was sampled from a woman at least 80 years old in good health. The chain employs TRBV5-1 and TRBJ2-1, with TRBD1 as a possible D gene (5 bases). The specimen sequenced was blood. This chain's CDR3 is CASSLVWVRGMDNEQFF. DNA of the CDR3: TGCGCCAGCAGCTTGGTGTGGGTTAGGGGCATGGACAATGAGCAGTTCTTC.